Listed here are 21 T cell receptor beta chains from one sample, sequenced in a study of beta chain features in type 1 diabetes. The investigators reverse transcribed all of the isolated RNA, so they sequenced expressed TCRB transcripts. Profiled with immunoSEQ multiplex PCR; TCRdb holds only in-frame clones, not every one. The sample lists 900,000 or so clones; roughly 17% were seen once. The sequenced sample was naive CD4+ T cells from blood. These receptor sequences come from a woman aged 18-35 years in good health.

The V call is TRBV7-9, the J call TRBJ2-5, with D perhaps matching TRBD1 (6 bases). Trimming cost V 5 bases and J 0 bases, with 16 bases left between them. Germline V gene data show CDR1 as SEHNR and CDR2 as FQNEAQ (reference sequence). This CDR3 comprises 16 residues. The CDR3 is CASSPLGTNYQETQYF. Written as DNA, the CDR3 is TGTGCCAGCAGCCCCCTAGGGACAAACTACCAAGAGACCCAGTACTTC. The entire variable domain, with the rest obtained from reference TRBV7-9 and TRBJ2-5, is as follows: DTGVSQNPRHKITKRGQNVTFRCDPISEHNRLYWYRQTLGQGPEFLTYFQNEAQLEKSRLLSDRFSAERPKGSFSTLEIQRTEQGDSAMYLCASSPLGTNYQETQYFGPGTRLLVL.

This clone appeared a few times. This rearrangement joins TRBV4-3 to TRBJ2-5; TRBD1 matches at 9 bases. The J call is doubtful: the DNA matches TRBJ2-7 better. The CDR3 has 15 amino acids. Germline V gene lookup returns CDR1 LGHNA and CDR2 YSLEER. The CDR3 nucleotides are TGCGCCAGCAGCCAAGCCGGGACAGGGCGTCTCGAGCAGTACTTC. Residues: CASSQAGTGRLEQYF.

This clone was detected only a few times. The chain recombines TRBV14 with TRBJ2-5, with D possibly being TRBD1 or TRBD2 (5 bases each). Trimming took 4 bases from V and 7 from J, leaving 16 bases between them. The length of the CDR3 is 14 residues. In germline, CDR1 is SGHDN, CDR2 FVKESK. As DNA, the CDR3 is TGTGCCAGCAGCCCACGGGACCAGGATGGGACCCAGTACTTC. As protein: CASSPRDQDGTQYF.

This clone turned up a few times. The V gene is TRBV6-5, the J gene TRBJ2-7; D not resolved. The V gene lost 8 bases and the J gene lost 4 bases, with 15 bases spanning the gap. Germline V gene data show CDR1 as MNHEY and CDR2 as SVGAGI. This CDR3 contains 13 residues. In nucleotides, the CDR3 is TGTGCCAGCGTTCAAAATTGGCCTTACGAGCAGTACTTC. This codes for CASVQNWPYEQYF.

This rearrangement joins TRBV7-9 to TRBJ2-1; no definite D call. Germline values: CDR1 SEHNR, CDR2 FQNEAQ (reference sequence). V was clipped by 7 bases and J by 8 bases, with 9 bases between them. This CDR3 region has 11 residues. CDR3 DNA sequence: TGTGCCAGCACCCAACACGATGAGCAGTTCTTC. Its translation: CASTQHDEQFF.

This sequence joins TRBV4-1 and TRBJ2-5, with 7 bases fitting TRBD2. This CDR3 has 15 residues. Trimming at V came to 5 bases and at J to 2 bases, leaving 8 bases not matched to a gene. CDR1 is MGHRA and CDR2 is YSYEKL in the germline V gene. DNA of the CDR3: TGCGCCAGCAGCTCCGGGGGAGGGAAACAAGAGACCCAGTACTTC. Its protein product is CASSSGGGKQETQYF.

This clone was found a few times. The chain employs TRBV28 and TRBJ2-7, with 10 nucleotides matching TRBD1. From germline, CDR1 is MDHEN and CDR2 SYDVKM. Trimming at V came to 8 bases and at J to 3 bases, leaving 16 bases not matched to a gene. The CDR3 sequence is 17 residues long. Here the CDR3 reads CASPPAPTGTGDYEQYF. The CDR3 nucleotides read TGTGCCAGCCCCCCAGCGCCAACTGGGACAGGGGACTACGAGCAGTACTTC.

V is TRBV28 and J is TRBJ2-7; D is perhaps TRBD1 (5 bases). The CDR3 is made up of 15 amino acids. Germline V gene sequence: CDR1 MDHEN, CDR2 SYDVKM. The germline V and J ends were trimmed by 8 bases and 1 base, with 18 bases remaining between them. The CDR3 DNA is TGTGCCAGCCGCAACCAGGGCACGATATCCTACGAGCAGTACTTC. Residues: CASRNQGTISYEQYF. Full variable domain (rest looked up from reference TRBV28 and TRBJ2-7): DVKVTQSSRYLVKRTGEKVFLECVQDMDHENMFWYRQDPGLGLRLIYFSYDVKMKEKGDIPEGYSVSREKKERFSLILESASTNQTSMYLCASRNQGTISYEQYFGPGTRLTVT.

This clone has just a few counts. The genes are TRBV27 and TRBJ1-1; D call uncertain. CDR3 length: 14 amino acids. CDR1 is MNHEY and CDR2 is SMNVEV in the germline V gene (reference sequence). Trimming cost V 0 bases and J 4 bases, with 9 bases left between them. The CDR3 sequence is CASSLSDASTEAFF. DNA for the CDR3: TGTGCCAGCAGTTTATCGGACGCCAGCACTGAAGCTTTCTTT.

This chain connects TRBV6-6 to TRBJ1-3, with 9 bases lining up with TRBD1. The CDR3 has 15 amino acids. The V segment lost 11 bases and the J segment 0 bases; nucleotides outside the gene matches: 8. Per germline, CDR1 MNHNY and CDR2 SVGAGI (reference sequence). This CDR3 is CASGQGLHSGNTIYF. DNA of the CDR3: TGTGCCTCGGGACAGGGTCTACACTCTGGAAACACCATATATTTT.

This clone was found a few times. CDR3 in amino acids: CASSQQSQGRGGYTF. For the CDR3, the DNA is TGTGCCAGCAGTCAACAATCCCAGGGGCGCGGCGGCTACACCTTC. J is TRBJ1-2 and V is TRBV11-2; possibly TRBD1 for D (6 bases). The length of the CDR3 is 15 residues. Germline V gene sequence: CDR1 SGHAT, CDR2 FQNNGV. The V gene lost 6 bases and the J gene lost 8 bases, with 22 bases spanning the gap. The whole variable domain, filled in from reference TRBV11-2 and TRBJ1-2, reads EAGVAQSPRYKIIEKRQSVAFWCNPISGHATLYWYQQILGQGPKLLIQFQNNGVVDDSQLPKDRFSAERLKGVDSTLKIQPAKLEDSAVYLCASSQQSQGRGGYTFGSGTRLTVV.

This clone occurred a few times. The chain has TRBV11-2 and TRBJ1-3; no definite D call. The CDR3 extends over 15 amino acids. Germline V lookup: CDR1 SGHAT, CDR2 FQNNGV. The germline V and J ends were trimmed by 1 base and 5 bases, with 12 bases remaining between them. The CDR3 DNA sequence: TGTGCCAGCAGCTTAGCAGTCCCGCGAAGAAACACCATATATTTT. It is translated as CASSLAVPRRNTIYF.

Here the CDR3 DNA reads TGTGCCAGCAGCTTAGTGGGCCCTAACAATGAGCAGTTCTTC. Translating it yields CASSLVGPNNEQFF. The V gene is TRBV7-3, the J gene TRBJ2-1, with D uncertain. V gave up 2 bases and J gave up 5 bases, with 10 bases separating them. Looked up from germline, CDR1 is SGHTA and CDR2 is FQGTGA. This CDR3 comprises 14 residues.

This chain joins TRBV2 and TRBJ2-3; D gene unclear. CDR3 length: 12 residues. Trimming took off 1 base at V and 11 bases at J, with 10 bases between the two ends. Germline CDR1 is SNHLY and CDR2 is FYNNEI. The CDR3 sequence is CASSEVELWQYF. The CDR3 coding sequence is TGTGCCAGCAGTGAAGTTGAGCTCTGGCAGTATTTT.

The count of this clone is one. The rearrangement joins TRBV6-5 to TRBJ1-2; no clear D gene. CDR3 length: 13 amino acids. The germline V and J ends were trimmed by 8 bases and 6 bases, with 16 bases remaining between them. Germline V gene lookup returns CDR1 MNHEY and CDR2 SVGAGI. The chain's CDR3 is CASRIVGENGYTF. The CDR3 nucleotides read TGTGCCAGCCGGATTGTTGGGGAGAATGGCTACACCTTC.

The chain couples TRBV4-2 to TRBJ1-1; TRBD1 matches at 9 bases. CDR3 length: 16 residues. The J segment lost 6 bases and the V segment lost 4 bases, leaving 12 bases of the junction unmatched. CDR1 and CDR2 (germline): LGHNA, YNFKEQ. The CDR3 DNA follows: TGTGCCAGCAGCCGCGCCCTGGGGACAGGGCTACCTGAAGCTTTCTTT. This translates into CASSRALGTGLPEAFF.

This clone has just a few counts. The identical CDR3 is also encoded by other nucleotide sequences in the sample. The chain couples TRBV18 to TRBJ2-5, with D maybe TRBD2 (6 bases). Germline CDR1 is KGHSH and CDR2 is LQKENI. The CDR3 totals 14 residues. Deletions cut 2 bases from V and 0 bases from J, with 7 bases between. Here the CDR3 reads CASSPGLNQETQYF. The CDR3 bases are TGTGCCAGCTCACCAGGACTAAACCAAGAGACCCAGTACTTC. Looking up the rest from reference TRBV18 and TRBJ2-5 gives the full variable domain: NAGVMQNPRHLVRRRGQEARLRCSPMKGHSHVYWYRQLPEEGLKFMVYLQKENIIDESGMPKERFSAEFPKEGPSILRIQQVVRGDSAAYFCASSPGLNQETQYFGPGTRLLVL.

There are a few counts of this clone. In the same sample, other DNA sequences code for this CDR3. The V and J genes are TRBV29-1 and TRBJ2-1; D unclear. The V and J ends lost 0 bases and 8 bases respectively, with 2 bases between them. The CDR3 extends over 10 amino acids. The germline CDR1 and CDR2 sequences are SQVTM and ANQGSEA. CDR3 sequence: CSVEEYEQFF. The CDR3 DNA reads TGCAGCGTTGAAGAGTATGAGCAGTTCTTC.

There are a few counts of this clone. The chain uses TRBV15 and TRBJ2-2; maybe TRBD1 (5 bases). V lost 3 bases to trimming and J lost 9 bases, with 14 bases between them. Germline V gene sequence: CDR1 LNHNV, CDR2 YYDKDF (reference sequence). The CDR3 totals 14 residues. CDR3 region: CATSSARRGRELFF. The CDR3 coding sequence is TGTGCCACCAGCAGCGCCCGTAGGGGAAGGGAGCTGTTTTTT.

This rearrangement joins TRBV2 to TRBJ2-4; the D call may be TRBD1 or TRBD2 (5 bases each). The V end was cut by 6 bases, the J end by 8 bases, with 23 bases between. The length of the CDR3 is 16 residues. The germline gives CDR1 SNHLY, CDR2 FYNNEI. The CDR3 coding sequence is TGTGCCAGCAGGGGACCCCCCCCGGACGGACAACACATTCAGTACTTC. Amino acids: CASRGPPPDGQHIQYF. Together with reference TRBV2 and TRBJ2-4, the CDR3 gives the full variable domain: EPEVTQTPSHQVTQMGQEVILRCVPISNHLYFYWYRQILGQKVEFLVSFYNNEISEKSEIFDDQFSVERPDGSNFTLKIRSTKLEDSAMYFCASRGPPPDGQHIQYFGAGTRLSVL.

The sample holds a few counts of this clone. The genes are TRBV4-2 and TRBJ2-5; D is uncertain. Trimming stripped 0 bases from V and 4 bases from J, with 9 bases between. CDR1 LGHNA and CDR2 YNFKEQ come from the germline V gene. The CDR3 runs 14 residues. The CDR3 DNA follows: TGTGCCAGCAGCCAAGAGTGGATTGGAGAGACCCAGTACTTC. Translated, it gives CASSQEWIGETQYF.